This T cell receptor (beta chain) was retrieved from a study of CD8+ T cells in alopecia areata. Germline lookup yields CDR1 LNHNV and CDR2 YYDKDF (reference sequence). Trimming took 4 bases from V and 2 from J, leaving 15 bases between them. The CDR3 loop spans 16 amino acids. Extracted RNA was reverse transcribed into cDNA, the sequencing template. The data were produced by immunoSEQ multiplex PCR, yet TCRdb's version contains in-frame clones alone and is incomplete. The table has some 98,000 clones, around 55% seen once. Treatment: oral pan-JAK inhibitor, 5-10 mg twice daily. Collection of lesional scalp punch biopsies and peripheral blood was performed in alopecia areata patients.

The receptor's source is a human donor with alopecia areata. The chain combines TRBV15 with TRBJ1-5; possibly TRBD1 for D (5 bases). The sequencing used CD8+ T cells sorted from blood, collected at week 4, from a patient treated with tofacitinib. CDR3 DNA: TGTGCCACCAGCACCTCGCAGGGCCTAGGCAATCAGCCCCAGCATTTT. As protein: CATSTSQGLGNQPQHF.